These 5 T cell receptor beta chains came from one sample sequenced in a study of blood T cell repertoires in COVID-19. The repertoire was sequenced with immunoSEQ multiplex PCR; TCRdb's copy has only in-frame clones and lacks some. The profile shows about 84,000 clones, around four fifths of them singletons. The sample comprised peripheral blood. These receptor sequences come from a man older than 75 with active or convalescent COVID-19.

The rearrangement uses TRBV5-1 and TRBJ2-7, with 7 bases matching TRBD1. Losses at the gene ends were 2 bases for V and 5 bases for J; bases not matched to a gene: 4. This CDR3 is 13 amino acids long. CDR1 and CDR2 from the germline V gene are SGHRS and YFSETQ. Here the CDR3 DNA reads TGCGCCAGCAGCTTTACAGGGGTAGACGAGCAGTACTTC. The encoded protein is CASSFTGVDEQYF.

The CDR3 nucleotides read TGCGCCAGCAGCCAGGCGATGACTTCCAGGGGCTCCTATAATTCACCCCTCCACTTT. It codes for CASSQAMTSRGSYNSPLHF. The chain uses TRBV4-3 and TRBJ1-6; weak D call: TRBD1 (6 bases). Trimming took 3 bases from V and 0 from J, leaving 18 bases between them. Germline lookup yields CDR1 LGHNA and CDR2 YSLEER. The CDR3 spans 19 residues.

The chain couples TRBV5-6 to TRBJ2-1, with TRBD2 identical over 8 bases. Per the germline V gene, CDR1 is SGHDT and CDR2 is YYEEEE. The trim removed 9 bases at V and 2 bases at J, leaving 4 bases unmatched. The CDR3 consists of 13 residues. The chain's CDR3 is CATRGGPYNEQFF. The CDR3 DNA sequence: TGTGCCACCCGGGGGGGGCCCTACAATGAGCAGTTCTTC.

This clone was seen a single time. V gene TRBV19 combines with J gene TRBJ2-2; TRBD2 agrees at 14 bases. There are 16 residues in the CDR3. Trimming removed 7 bases from V and 5 bases from J; junction bases left unmatched: 6. Germline V gene lookup returns CDR1 LNHDA and CDR2 SQIVND (reference sequence). CDR3 bases: TGTGCCAGTAAAGGACGACTAGCGGGGGGGACCGGGGAGCTGTTTTTT. It is translated as CASKGRLAGGTGELFF.

The chain carries TRBV4-3 and TRBJ1-5; D might be TRBD1 (5 bases). The V gene's germline CDR1 is LGHNA and CDR2 YSLEER. The CDR3 has 13 amino acids. Deletions cut 8 bases from V and 4 bases from J, with 12 bases between. In nucleotides, the CDR3 is TGCGCCAGCGGCAGGGCTGGAAATCAGCCCCAGCATTTT. Translated: CASGRAGNQPQHF.